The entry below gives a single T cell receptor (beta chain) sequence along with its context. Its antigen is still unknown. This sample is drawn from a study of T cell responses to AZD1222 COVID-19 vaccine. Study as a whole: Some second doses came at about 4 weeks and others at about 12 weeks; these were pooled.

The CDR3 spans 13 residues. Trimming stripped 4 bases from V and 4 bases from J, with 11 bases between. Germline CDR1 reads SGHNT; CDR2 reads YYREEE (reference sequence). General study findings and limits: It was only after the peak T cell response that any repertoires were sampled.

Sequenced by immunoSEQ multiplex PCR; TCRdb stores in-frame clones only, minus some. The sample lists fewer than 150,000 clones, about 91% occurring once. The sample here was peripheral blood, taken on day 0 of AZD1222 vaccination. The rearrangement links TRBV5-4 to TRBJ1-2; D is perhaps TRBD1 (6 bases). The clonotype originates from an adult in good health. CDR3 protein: CASSNRVGYGYTF. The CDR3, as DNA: TGTGCCAGCAGCAACAGGGTTGGCTATGGCTACACCTTC.